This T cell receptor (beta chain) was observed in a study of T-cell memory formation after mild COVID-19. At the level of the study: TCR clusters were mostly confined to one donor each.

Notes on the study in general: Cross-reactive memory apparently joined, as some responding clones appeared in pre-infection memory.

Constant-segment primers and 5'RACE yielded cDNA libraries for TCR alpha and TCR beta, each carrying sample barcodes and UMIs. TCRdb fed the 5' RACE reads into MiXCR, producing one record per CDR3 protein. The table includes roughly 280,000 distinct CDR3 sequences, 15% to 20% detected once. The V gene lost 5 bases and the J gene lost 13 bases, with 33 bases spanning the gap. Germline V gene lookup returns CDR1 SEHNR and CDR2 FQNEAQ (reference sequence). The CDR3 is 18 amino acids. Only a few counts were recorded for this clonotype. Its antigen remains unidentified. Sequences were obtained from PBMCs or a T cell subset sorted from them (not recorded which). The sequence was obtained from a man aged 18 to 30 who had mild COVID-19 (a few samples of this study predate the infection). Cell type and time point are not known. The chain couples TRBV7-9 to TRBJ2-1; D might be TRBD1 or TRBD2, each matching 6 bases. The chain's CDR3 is CASSGTRAAPAGGGHQFF. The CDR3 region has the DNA TGTGCCAGCAGCGGAACGAGAGCAGCTCCCGCCGGTGGGGGGCATCAGTTCTTC.